The rows below give T cell receptor beta chains drawn from one sample of a study of vaccination effects on CD4 cells after COVID-19. Their antigens remain unidentified. The repertoire was sequenced with immunoSEQ multiplex PCR; TCRdb's copy has only in-frame clones and lacks some. The profile shows over 80,000 clones, around four fifths of them singletons. This specimen was CD4+ T cells from PBMCs cultured with HCoV-OC43 spike peptides, taken after COVID-19 vaccination. Source of these receptors: a human donor who received a COVID-19 vaccine. Each CDR3 is given with its conserved first and last residue. A D gene is named only where the DNA matches it firmly. Size is omitted from some rows. Given values are once, few, many or a class for expanded clones.

v_gene	j_gene	abundance	d_gene	len	CDR3nt	CDR3aa
TRBV5-6	TRBJ1-6	few	TRBD1	15	TGTGCCAGCAGCTTGGCCGGGACAGGGGATTCACCCCTCCACTTT	CASSLAGTGDSPLHF
TRBV25-1	TRBJ1-2	.	TRBD1	15	TGTGCCAGCAGTGAAAGTGGAGGGGGCAACTATGGCTACACCTTC	CASSESGGGNYGYTF
TRBV5-1	TRBJ1-1	few	.	14	TGCGCCAGCAGCCGGGACACCCCGAACACTGAAGCTTTCTTT	CASSRDTPNTEAFF
TRBV6-5	TRBJ1-4	.	.	14	TGTGCCAGCAAGAGGGTGAGAACTAATGAAAAACTGTTTTTT	CASKRVRTNEKLFF
TRBV29-1	TRBJ1-4	.	.	13	TGCAGCGTTAAAGGGGGGAATAATGAAAAACTGTTTTTT	CSVKGGNNEKLFF
TRBV7-8	TRBJ1-1	.	.	13	TGTGCCAGCAGCTTAGTCGGAATCACTGAAGCTTTCTTT	CASSLVGITEAFF
TRBV6-6	TRBJ1-1	.	.	16	TGTGCCAGCAGTTACTCCCCGATGGACAGAAACACTGAAGCTTTCTTT	CASSYSPMDRNTEAFF
TRBV4-1	TRBJ1-3	few	.	15	TGCGCCAGCAGCCAAGATATGGGGACTGGAAACACCATATATTTT	CASSQDMGTGNTIYF
TRBV27	TRBJ2-4	.	.	16	TGTGCCAGCAGTTCGTCTGGACAGTTAGCCAAAAACATTCAGTACTTC	CASSSSGQLAKNIQYF
TRBV10-3	TRBJ2-1	.	.	14	TGTGCCATCAGGGGGGACACCACCTACAATGAGCAGTTCTTC	CAIRGDTTYNEQFF
TRBV19	TRBJ1-1	.	.	14	TGTGCCAGTAAGGACAGTCCCATGAACACTGAAGCTTTCTTT	CASKDSPMNTEAFF
TRBV10-2	TRBJ1-1	.	.	13	TGCGCCAGCAGACCGAGTTCCGGGTCTGAAGCTTTCTTT	CASRPSSGSEAFF
TRBV6-5	TRBJ2-5	.	.	11	TGTGCCACAAGAATTACCGAGACCCAGTACTTC	CATRITETQYF
TRBV18	TRBJ2-5	.	.	14	TGTGCCAGCTCACCATCCGGGTCCCAAGAGACCCAGTACTTC	CASSPSGSQETQYF
TRBV25-1	TRBJ1-6	few	TRBD1	14	TGTGCCAGCAGGCCCGGACAGGGTAACTCACCCCTCCACTTT	CASRPGQGNSPLHF
TRBV30	TRBJ2-5	.	.	16	TGTGCCTGGAGTAGTTGGGGGACACAGTACCAAGAGACCCAGTACTTC	CAWSSWGTQYQETQYF
TRBV6-6	TRBJ1-2	.	TRBD1	14	TGTGCCAGCACCAGGACAGGGTCGCTCTATGGCTACACCTTC	CASTRTGSLYGYTF
TRBV6-5	TRBJ2-3	.	TRBD2	13	TGTGCCAGCAGCTTAGCGGGGGTAGATACGCAGTATTTT	CASSLAGVDTQYF
TRBV2	TRBJ1-5	.	.	14	TGTGCCAGCAGCGCAGGGGTAATTTACCAGCCCCAGCATTTT	CASSAGVIYQPQHF
TRBV4-1	TRBJ2-3	once	TRBD1	16	TGCGCCAGCAGCCAAGATACGGCAGGGGGTCCAGATACGCAGTATTTT	CASSQDTAGGPDTQYF
TRBV9	TRBJ1-6	few	.	15	TGTGCCAGCAGCGTAGCCCCGAGCAAGGATTCACCCCTCCACTTT	CASSVAPSKDSPLHF
TRBV14	TRBJ1-2	many	.	14	TGTGCCAGCAGCCAAGAACCGGGCTACTATGGCTACACCTTC	CASSQEPGYYGYTF
TRBV2	TRBJ2-2	.	.	11	TGTGCCAGCAGCCGCACCGGGGAGCTGTTTTTT	CASSRTGELFF
TRBV7-9	TRBJ1-4	.	.	15	TGTGCCAGCAGTTTCCCGGTCACAACTAATGAAAAACTGTTTTTT	CASSFPVTTNEKLFF
TRBV7-2	TRBJ2-1	.	.	17	TGTGCCAGCAGCTTAGTCTGGGGTGGAGGCTCCTACAATGAGCAGTTCTTC	CASSLVWGGGSYNEQFF
TRBV28	TRBJ1-2	.	.	16	TGTGCCAGCAGCAGCCCAGGGTTCGGCCCGGCTTATGGCTACACCTTC	CASSSPGFGPAYGYTF
TRBV20-1	TRBJ1-1	.	.	11	TGCAGTGCTAGTGGGGGCGGTGAAGCTTTCTTT	CSASGGGEAFF
TRBV24-1	TRBJ2-5	.	.	15	TGTGCCACCAGTGGCCGTATGGGAGCTGACGAGACCCAGTACTTC	CATSGRMGADETQYF